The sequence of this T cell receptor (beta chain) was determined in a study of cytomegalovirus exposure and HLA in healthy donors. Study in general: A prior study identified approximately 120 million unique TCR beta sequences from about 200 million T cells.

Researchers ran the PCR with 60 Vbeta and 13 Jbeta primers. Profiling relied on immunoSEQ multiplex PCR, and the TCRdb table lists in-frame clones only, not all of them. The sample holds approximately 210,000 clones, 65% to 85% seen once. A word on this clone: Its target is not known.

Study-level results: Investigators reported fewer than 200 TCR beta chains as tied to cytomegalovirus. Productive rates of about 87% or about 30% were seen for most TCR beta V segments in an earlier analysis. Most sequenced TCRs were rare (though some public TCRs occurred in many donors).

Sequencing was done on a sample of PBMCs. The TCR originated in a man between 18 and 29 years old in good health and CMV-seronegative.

CDR3 region: CASKSQQGAGNTIYF. The CDR3 DNA reads TGTGCCAGCAAATCGCAGCAGGGGGCTGGAAACACCATATATTTT. This sequence joins TRBV6-1 and TRBJ1-3, with 7 bases that match TRBD1. This CDR3 comprises 15 residues. V lost 7 bases to trimming and J lost 2 bases; unmatched junction nucleotides: 8. CDR1 and CDR2 from the germline V gene are MNHNS and SASEGT.